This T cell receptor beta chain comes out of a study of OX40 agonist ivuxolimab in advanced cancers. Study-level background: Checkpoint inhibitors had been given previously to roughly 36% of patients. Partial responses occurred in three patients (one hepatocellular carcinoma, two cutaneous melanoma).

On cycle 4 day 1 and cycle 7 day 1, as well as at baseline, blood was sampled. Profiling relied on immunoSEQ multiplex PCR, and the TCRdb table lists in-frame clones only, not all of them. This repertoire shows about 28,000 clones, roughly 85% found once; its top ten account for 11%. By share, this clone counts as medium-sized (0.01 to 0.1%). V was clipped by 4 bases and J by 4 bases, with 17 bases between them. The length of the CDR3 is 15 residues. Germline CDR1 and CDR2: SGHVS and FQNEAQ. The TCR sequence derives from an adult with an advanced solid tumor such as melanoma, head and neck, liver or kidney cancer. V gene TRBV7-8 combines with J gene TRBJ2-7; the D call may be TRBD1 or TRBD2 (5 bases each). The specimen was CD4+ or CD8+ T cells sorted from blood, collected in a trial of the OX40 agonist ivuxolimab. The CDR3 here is CASSSPGQGEYEQYF. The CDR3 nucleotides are TGTGCCAGCAGCTCCCCGGGTCAGGGAGAGTACGAGCAGTACTTC.